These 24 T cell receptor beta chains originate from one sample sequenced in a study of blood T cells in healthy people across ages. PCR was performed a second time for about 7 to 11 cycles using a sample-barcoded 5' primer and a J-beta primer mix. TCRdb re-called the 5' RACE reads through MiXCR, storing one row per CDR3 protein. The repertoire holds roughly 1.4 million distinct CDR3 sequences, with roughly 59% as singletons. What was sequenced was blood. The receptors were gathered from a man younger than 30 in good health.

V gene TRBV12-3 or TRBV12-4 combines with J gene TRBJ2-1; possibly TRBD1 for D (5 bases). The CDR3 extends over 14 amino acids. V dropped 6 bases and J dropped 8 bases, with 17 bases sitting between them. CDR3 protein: CASRPPTVAHEQFF. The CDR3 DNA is TGTGCCAGCAGGCCACCGACAGTGGCCCATGAGCAGTTCTTC.

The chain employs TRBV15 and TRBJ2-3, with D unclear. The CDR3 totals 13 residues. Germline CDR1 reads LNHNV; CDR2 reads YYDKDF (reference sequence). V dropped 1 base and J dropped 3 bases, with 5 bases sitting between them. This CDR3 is CATSRGMTDTQYF. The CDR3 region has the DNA TGTGCCACCAGCAGAGGGATGACAGATACGCAGTATTTT.

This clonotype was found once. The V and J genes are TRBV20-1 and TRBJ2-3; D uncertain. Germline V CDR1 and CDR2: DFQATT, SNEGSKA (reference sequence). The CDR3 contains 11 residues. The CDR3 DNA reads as TGCAGCGGCCACGTAAGGGATACGCAGTATTTT. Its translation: CSGHVRDTQYF.

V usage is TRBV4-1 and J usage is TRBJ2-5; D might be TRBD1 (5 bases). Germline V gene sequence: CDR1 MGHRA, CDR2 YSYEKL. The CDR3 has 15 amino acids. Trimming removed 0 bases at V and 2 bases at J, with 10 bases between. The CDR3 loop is CASSQEGADQETQYF. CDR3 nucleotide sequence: TGCGCCAGCAGCCAAGAAGGGGCAGATCAAGAGACCCAGTACTTC.

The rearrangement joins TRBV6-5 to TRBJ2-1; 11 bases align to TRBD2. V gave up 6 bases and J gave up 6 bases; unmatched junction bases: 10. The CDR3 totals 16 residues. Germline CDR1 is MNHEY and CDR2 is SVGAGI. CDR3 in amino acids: CASSRLAGWSSNEQFF. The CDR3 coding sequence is TGTGCCAGCAGCCGACTAGCGGGATGGTCGTCCAATGAGCAGTTCTTC.

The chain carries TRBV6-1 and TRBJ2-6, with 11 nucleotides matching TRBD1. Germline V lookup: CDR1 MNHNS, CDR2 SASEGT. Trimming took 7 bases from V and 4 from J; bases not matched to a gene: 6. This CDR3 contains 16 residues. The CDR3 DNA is TGTGCCAGCATAGGGACAGGGGGAAAAGGGGCCAACGTCCTGACTTTC. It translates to CASIGTGGKGANVLTF.

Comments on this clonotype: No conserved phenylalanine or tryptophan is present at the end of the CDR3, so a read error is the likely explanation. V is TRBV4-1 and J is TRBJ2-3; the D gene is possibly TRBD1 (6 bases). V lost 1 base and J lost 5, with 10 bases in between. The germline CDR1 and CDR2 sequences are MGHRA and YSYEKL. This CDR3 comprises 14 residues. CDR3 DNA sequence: TGCGCCAGCAGCCAAGGGGCAGGGGAAGATACGCAGTATGTT. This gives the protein CASSQGAGEDTQYV.

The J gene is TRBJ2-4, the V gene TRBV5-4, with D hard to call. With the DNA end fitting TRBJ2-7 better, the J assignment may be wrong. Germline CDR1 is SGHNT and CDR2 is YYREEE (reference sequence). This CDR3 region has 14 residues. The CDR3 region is CASSFSTTSYEQYF. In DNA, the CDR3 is TGTGCCAGCAGCTTTTCGACCACTTCCTACGAGCAGTACTTC.

CDR3 residues: CSAKGAGYNEQYF. The CDR3 nucleotides are TGCAGTGCAAAGGGGGCTGGGTACAATGAGCAGTACTTC. This chain uses TRBV20-1 with TRBJ2-7; 7 bases map to TRBD1. The CDR3 contains 13 residues. The junction had 12 bases not matched to a gene; V was cut back by 6 bases and J by 7 bases. Germline CDR1 is DFQATT and CDR2 is SNEGSKA (reference sequence).

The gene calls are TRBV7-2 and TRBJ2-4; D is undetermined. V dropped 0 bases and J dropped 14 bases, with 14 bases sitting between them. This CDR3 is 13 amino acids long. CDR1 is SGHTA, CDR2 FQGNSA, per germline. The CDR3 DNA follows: TGTGCCAGCAGCTTAGCCGGAGCAAGCATGAAGTACTTC. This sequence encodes CASSLAGASMKYF. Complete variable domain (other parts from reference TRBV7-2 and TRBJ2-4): GAGVSQSPSNKVTEKGKDVELRCDPISGHTALYWYRQSLGQGLEFLIYFQGNSAPDKSGLPSDRFSAERTGGSVSTLTIQRTQQEDSAVYLCASSLAGASMKYFGAGTRLSVL.

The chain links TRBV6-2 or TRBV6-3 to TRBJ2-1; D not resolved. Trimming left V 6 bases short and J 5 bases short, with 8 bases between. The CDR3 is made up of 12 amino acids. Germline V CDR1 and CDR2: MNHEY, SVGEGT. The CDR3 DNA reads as TGTGCCAGCAGGGGCCCAGACAATGAGCAGTTCTTC. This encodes CASRGPDNEQFF.

DNA of the CDR3: TGTGCCAGCAGTTTATACGGTTCATCACCTAGCACAGATACGCAGTATTTT. Translated: CASSLYGSSPSTDTQYF. The chain joins TRBV28 to TRBJ2-3, with D unresolved. V lost 1 base and J lost 0, with 14 bases in between. The CDR3 runs to 17 residues. Germline lookup yields CDR1 MDHEN and CDR2 SYDVKM. Combining the CDR3 with reference TRBV28 and TRBJ2-3 gives the whole variable domain DVKVTQSSRYLVKRTGEKVFLECVQDMDHENMFWYRQDPGLGLRLIYFSYDVKMKEKGDIPEGYSVSREKKERFSLILESASTNQTSMYLCASSLYGSSPSTDTQYFGPGTRLTVL.

The CDR3 coding sequence is TGTGCCAGCAGTGATACCACAGGGATTTACGAGCAGTACTTC. Translated: CASSDTTGIYEQYF. The rearrangement uses TRBV28 and TRBJ2-5, with TRBD1 as a possible D gene (6 bases). The DNA end lines up better with TRBJ2-7; the J call may be wrong. The CDR3 totals 14 residues. In germline, CDR1 is MDHEN, CDR2 SYDVKM.

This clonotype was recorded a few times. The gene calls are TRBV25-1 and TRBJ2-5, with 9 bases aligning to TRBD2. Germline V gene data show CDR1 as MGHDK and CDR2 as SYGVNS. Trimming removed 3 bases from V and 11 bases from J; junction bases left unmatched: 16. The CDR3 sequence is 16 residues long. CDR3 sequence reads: CASSEPGLASHNEQYF. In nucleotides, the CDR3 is TGTGCCAGCAGTGAGCCAGGACTAGCGAGCCACAATGAGCAGTACTTC.

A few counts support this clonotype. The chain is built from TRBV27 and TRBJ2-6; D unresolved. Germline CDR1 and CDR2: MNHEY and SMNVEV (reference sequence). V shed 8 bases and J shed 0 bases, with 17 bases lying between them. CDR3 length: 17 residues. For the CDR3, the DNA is TGTGCCAGCGGCTCAATATCCCCCGTCTCTGGGGCCAACGTCCTGACTTTC. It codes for CASGSISPVSGANVLTF.

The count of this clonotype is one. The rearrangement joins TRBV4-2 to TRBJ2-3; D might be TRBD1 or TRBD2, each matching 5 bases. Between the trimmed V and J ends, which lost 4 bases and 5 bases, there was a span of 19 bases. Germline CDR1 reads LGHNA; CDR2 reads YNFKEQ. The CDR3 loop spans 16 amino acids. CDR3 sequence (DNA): TGTGCCAGCAGCCCTATTGAGGGGATTAAGGTAGATACGCAGTATTTT. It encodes CASSPIEGIKVDTQYF.

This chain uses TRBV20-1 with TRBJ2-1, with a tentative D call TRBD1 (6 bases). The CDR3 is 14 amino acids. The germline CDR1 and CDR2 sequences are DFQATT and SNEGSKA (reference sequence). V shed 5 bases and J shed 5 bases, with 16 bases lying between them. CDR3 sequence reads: CSALGTRGDNEQFF. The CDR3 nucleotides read TGCAGTGCTCTAGGGACACGGGGAGACAATGAGCAGTTCTTC.

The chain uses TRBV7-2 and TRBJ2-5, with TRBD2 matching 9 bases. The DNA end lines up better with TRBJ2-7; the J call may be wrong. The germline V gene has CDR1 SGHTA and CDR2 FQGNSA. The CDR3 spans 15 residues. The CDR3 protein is CASSLGGRAIYEQYF. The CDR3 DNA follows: TGTGCCAGCAGCTTGGGCGGGAGGGCCATATACGAGCAGTACTTC.

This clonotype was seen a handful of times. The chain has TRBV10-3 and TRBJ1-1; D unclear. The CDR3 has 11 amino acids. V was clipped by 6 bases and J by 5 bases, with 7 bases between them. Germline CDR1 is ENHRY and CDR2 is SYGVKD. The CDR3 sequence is CAIRSNTEAFF. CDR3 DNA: TGTGCCATCAGGTCCAATACTGAAGCTTTCTTT.

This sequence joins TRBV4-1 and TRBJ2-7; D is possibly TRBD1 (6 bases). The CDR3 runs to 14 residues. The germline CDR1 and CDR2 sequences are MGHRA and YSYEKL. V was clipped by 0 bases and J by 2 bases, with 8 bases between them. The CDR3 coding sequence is TGCGCCAGCAGCCAAGATTGGGGGCCCTACGAGCAGTACTTC. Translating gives CASSQDWGPYEQYF.

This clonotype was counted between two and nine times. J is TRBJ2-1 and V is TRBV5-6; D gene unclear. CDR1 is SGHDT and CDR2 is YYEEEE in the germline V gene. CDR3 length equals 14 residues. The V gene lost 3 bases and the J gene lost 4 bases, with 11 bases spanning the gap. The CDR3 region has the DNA TGTGCCAGCAGCTCCGCGGCCCGGTACAATGAGCAGTTCTTC. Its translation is CASSSAARYNEQFF.

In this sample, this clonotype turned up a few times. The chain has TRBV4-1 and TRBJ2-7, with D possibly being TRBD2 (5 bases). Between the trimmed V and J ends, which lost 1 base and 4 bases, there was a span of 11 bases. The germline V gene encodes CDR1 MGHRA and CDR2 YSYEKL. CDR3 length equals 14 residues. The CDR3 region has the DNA TGCGCCAGCAGCCAAGGCCATGGGGAGTACGAGCAGTACTTC. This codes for CASSQGHGEYEQYF.

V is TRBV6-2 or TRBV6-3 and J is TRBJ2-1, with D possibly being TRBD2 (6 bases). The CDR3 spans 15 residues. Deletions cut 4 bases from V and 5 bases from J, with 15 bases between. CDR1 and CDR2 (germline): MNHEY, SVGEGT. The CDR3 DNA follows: TGTGCCAGCAGTTCCGGGAAGCGACTAGACAATGAGCAGTTCTTC. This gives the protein CASSSGKRLDNEQFF.

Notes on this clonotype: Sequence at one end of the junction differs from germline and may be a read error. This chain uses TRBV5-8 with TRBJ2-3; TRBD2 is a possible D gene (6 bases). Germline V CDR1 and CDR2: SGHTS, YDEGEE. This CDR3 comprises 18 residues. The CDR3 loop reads CASSQVVRGLGNTDTQYF. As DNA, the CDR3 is TGCGCCAGCAGCCAAGTTGTGCGGGGCCTGGGGAACACAGATACGCAGTATTTT.